The 2 T cell receptor beta chains in this list originate from one sample, sequenced in a study of regulatory T cells in long-lasting Graves disease. As for time point: newly diagnosed GD, antithyroid drugs for less than 3 months. Making the TCR library involved RNA that had been extracted from PBMCs. Arm-PCR of CDR3 regions with iRepertoire HTBI primers generated TCR beta libraries. TCRdb processed the multiplex PCR reads anew with MiXCR; each CDR3 protein has one entry. The table shows about 540,000 distinct CDR3 sequences, with approximately 15% occurring only once. This sample was shared with a second study, whose subject was T cells in Graves' hyperthyroidism and ophthalmopathy.

This specimen was peripheral blood mononuclear cells (PBMCs), taken at new diagnosis, from a patient treated with antithyroid drugs. All receptors derive from a man aged 30-40 years with Graves disease.

This clonotype was counted many times. The chain joins TRBV6-5 to TRBJ2-3; D is unresolved. The V gene lost 2 bases and the J gene lost 9 bases, with 6 bases spanning the gap. The CDR3 is 11 residues long. The germline V gene encodes CDR1 MNHEY and CDR2 SVGAGI. CDR3: CASSYGLTQYF. CDR3 nucleotide sequence: TGTGCCAGCAGTTACGGCTTAACGCAGTATTTT.

This clonotype has a count of ten or more. The chain employs TRBV29-1 and TRBJ1-3; unclear D gene. CDR3 size: 13 residues. Germline V CDR1 and CDR2: SQVTM, ANQGSEA. V shed 0 bases and J shed 3 bases, with 6 bases lying between them. The DNA for the CDR3 is TGCAGCGTTGAAGACCTTTTTGGAAACACCATATATTTT. The encoded protein is CSVEDLFGNTIYF.